This TCR beta chain emerged from a study of Graves' ophthalmopathy and Graves' hyperthyroidism. Study-wide context: Sampling took place at initial diagnosis, with peripheral blood obtained before any treatment.

The source of the PBMCs was approximately 9.5 ml of fresh peripheral blood. The CDR3 is 18 residues long. V was pared by 2 bases and J by 3 bases, with 11 bases of the junction left unmatched. Germline V gives CDR1 SEHNR, CDR2 FQNEAQ (reference sequence). The TCR beta CDR3 regions underwent amplification from RNA transcripts. The first round was an RT-PCR with HTBI primers, and the second round was a multiplex PCR. TCRdb analysed the multiplex PCR reads with MiXCR anew, one entry per CDR3 protein. The sample records around 670,000 distinct CDR3 sequences, 35% to 50% being singletons. V is TRBV7-9 and J is TRBJ1-5, with 9 bases lining up with TRBD1. The TCR comes from an adult man with Graves' ophthalmopathy. Material for sequencing was peripheral blood. CDR3 DNA: TGTGCCAGCAGCTTAAAGCGGAGGGACAGGGCCTACAATCAGCCCCAGCATTTT. Translating gives CASSLKRRDRAYNQPQHF.